Listed below are T cell receptor beta chains from one sample, sequenced in a study of shared T cell receptors in the human thymus. The repertoire was sequenced with immunoSEQ multiplex PCR; TCRdb's copy has only in-frame clones and lacks some. Of about 660,000 clones listed, 70% to 90% are singletons. The same specimen was also included in a second study, on human thymus T cells.

The sample taken for sequencing was thymocytes. The origin of the receptors is a boy in the first two years of life with a congenital heart defect. The CDR3 runs from the conserved cysteine through the conserved F or W. Each record gives: D gene, clone size, J gene, V gene, CDR3 DNA, CDR3 protein. D genes are given only for firm matches. Clone size, where shown, is once, few, many, or a class for clones that have expanded.

d_call: -
clone_size: -
j_call: TRBJ2-5
v_call: TRBV5-6
cdr3_nt: TGTGCCAGCAGCTTGAACCTTCGCCGGAGGAGGGAAGAGACCCAGTACTTC
cdr3_aa: CASSLNLRRRREETQYF

d_call: TRBD1
clone_size: -
j_call: TRBJ2-2
v_call: TRBV7-9
cdr3_nt: TGTGCCAGCTCGCCTCGATCCGGGACAGGAAACACCGGGGAGCTGTTTTTT
cdr3_aa: CASSPRSGTGNTGELFF

d_call: TRBD2
clone_size: -
j_call: TRBJ2-7
v_call: TRBV15
cdr3_nt: TGTGCCACCAGCCCACGGACTAGCGGAACCCCCTACGAGCAGTACTTC
cdr3_aa: CATSPRTSGTPYEQYF

d_call: -
clone_size: -
j_call: TRBJ2-7
v_call: TRBV6-5
cdr3_nt: TGTGCCAGCTCGAGAGGGCTCTCCTACGAGCAGTACTTC
cdr3_aa: CASSRGLSYEQYF

d_call: TRBD1
clone_size: -
j_call: TRBJ1-1
v_call: TRBV25-1
cdr3_nt: TGTGCCAGCAGCCAGGGGTACAGGGGGCCGAACACTGAAGCTTTCTTT
cdr3_aa: CASSQGYRGPNTEAFF

d_call: -
clone_size: -
j_call: TRBJ2-1
v_call: TRBV29-1
cdr3_nt: TGCAGCGTTGTCCCCCCTAGATTGTGGGAGTTCTTC
cdr3_aa: CSVVPPRLWEFF

d_call: -
clone_size: few
j_call: TRBJ2-5
v_call: TRBV19
cdr3_nt: TGTGCCAGTAGTAAGCGGGCCGGGGAGACCCAGTACTTC
cdr3_aa: CASSKRAGETQYF

d_call: TRBD2
clone_size: -
j_call: TRBJ2-3
v_call: TRBV4-1
cdr3_nt: TGCGCCAGCAGCCAAGATGCGGCGGGCGGGAGGACAGATACGCAGTATTTT
cdr3_aa: CASSQDAAGGRTDTQYF

d_call: TRBD2
clone_size: -
j_call: TRBJ2-3
v_call: TRBV10-3
cdr3_nt: TGTGCCATCAGTCCGCGGGGGGGGGCTCCTAGCACAGATACGCAGTATTTT
cdr3_aa: CAISPRGGAPSTDTQYF

d_call: TRBD2
clone_size: -
j_call: TRBJ2-1
v_call: TRBV28
cdr3_nt: TGTCCCAAGCGGGAGATTTCCTACAATGAGCAGTTCTTC
cdr3_aa: CPKREISYNEQFF

d_call: -
clone_size: -
j_call: TRBJ2-2
v_call: TRBV29-1
cdr3_nt: TGCAGCGTAGCTGCCGGGGAAAACACCGGGGAGCTGTTTTTT
cdr3_aa: CSVAAGENTGELFF

d_call: TRBD1
clone_size: -
j_call: TRBJ2-1
v_call: TRBV28
cdr3_nt: TGTGCCAGCAGCCGGACAGGGGGCGCAAATAATGAGCAGTTCTTC
cdr3_aa: CASSRTGGANNEQFF

d_call: TRBD1
clone_size: -
j_call: TRBJ2-7
v_call: TRBV7-2
cdr3_nt: TGTGCCAGCAGCTTAGAAGAGGGACAGGGGATCGCCTACGAGCAGTACTTC
cdr3_aa: CASSLEEGQGIAYEQYF

d_call: TRBD2
clone_size: -
j_call: TRBJ2-2
v_call: TRBV6-4
cdr3_nt: TGTGCCAGCAGTGAGACTAGCGGGAAAAACACCGGGGAGCTGTTTTTT
cdr3_aa: CASSETSGKNTGELFF

d_call: -
clone_size: -
j_call: TRBJ2-5
v_call: TRBV27
cdr3_nt: TGTGCCAGCAGTTCCCACCGGGCTAGCCTCCCTAGTGAGACCCAGTACTTC
cdr3_aa: CASSSHRASLPSETQYF

d_call: -
clone_size: -
j_call: TRBJ2-3
v_call: TRBV4-3
cdr3_nt: TGCGCCAGCAGCCAAGGATGGGGCCCTCTTAGCACAGATACGCAGTATTTT
cdr3_aa: CASSQGWGPLSTDTQYF

d_call: TRBD1
clone_size: -
j_call: TRBJ2-7
v_call: TRBV6-1
cdr3_nt: TGTGCCAGCAGGACCCGGGACAGACCCTACGAGCAGTACTTC
cdr3_aa: CASRTRDRPYEQYF

d_call: -
clone_size: -
j_call: TRBJ1-2
v_call: TRBV5-4
cdr3_nt: TGTGCCAGCAGCTTGGCCGGACAGTATACTCTCTATGGCTACACCTTC
cdr3_aa: CASSLAGQYTLYGYTF

d_call: TRBD2
clone_size: -
j_call: TRBJ2-7
v_call: TRBV29-1
cdr3_nt: TGCAGCGTTGAAATTAGCGGGAGACCCTACGAGCAGTACTTC
cdr3_aa: CSVEISGRPYEQYF

d_call: TRBD1
clone_size: -
j_call: TRBJ2-7
v_call: TRBV11-2
cdr3_nt: TGTGCCAGCAGCACACGACAGGGGGCTTTCTCCTACGAGCAGTACTTC
cdr3_aa: CASSTRQGAFSYEQYF

d_call: -
clone_size: -
j_call: TRBJ1-1
v_call: TRBV6-6
cdr3_nt: TGTGCCAGCAGTCAAATGGGGGGAGAAGACACTGAAGCTTTCTTT
cdr3_aa: CASSQMGGEDTEAFF

d_call: -
clone_size: few
j_call: TRBJ1-3
v_call: TRBV19
cdr3_nt: TGTGCCAGTACCACCCCAGGGAGGGTTCCTGGAAACACCATATATTTT
cdr3_aa: CASTTPGRVPGNTIYF

d_call: TRBD1
clone_size: -
j_call: TRBJ2-7
v_call: TRBV15
cdr3_nt: TGTGCCACCAGCAGAGTAGGACAGGGGGATGAGCAGTACTTC
cdr3_aa: CATSRVGQGDEQYF

d_call: TRBD1
clone_size: -
j_call: TRBJ2-7
v_call: TRBV19
cdr3_nt: TGTGCCAGTAGTAGGGACAGGGGGGGGGAGCAGTACTTC
cdr3_aa: CASSRDRGGEQYF

d_call: -
clone_size: -
j_call: TRBJ1-4
v_call: TRBV4-1
cdr3_nt: TGCGCCAGCAGCCAGGGAGGGTATCAAACAACTAATGAAAAACTGTTTTTT
cdr3_aa: CASSQGGYQTTNEKLFF

d_call: -
clone_size: -
j_call: TRBJ2-7
v_call: TRBV28
cdr3_nt: TGTGCCAGCAGCCCCCCCGATGCTTGGGGCTTATACGAGCAGTACTTC
cdr3_aa: CASSPPDAWGLYEQYF

d_call: -
clone_size: -
j_call: TRBJ2-5
v_call: TRBV30
cdr3_nt: TGTGCCTGGACTAGTGGGGAGTGTGTGTCCCAGTACTTC
cdr3_aa: CAWTSGECVSQYF

d_call: -
clone_size: -
j_call: TRBJ1-1
v_call: TRBV11-3
cdr3_nt: TGTGCCAGCAGCTCAGAGGGACACCCGAACACTGAAGCTTTCTTT
cdr3_aa: CASSSEGHPNTEAFF

d_call: -
clone_size: -
j_call: TRBJ2-3
v_call: TRBV4-1
cdr3_nt: TGCGCCAGCAGCCACGGACAGCTCACAGATACGCAGTATTTT
cdr3_aa: CASSHGQLTDTQYF

d_call: TRBD2
clone_size: -
j_call: TRBJ2-1
v_call: TRBV5-1
cdr3_nt: TGCGCCAGCAGCTTGGCTAGCGGGAGAGTCTACAATGAGCAGTTCTTC
cdr3_aa: CASSLASGRVYNEQFF

d_call: -
clone_size: few
j_call: TRBJ2-1
v_call: TRBV5-4
cdr3_nt: TGTGCCAGCAGCTTCGGTGCGGGAAGCAATGAGCAGTTCTTC
cdr3_aa: CASSFGAGSNEQFF

d_call: TRBD2
clone_size: -
j_call: TRBJ2-1
v_call: TRBV7-6
cdr3_nt: TGTGCCAGCAGCCCCGGGACTACGACCGATAATGAGCAGTTCTTC
cdr3_aa: CASSPGTTTDNEQFF

d_call: -
clone_size: -
j_call: TRBJ2-1
v_call: TRBV10-3
cdr3_nt: TGTGCCATCAGTCACCCCTACTCCTACAATGAGCAGTTCTTC
cdr3_aa: CAISHPYSYNEQFF

d_call: TRBD2
clone_size: -
j_call: TRBJ2-6
v_call: TRBV5-1
cdr3_nt: TGCGCCAGCAGCGGCGTACTAGCGGGACGATCCTCTGGGGCCAACGTCCTGACTTTC
cdr3_aa: CASSGVLAGRSSGANVLTF

d_call: TRBD1
clone_size: -
j_call: TRBJ1-2
v_call: TRBV2
cdr3_nt: TGTGCCAGCAGACAGACAGGGGTTGGCTATGGCTACACCTTC
cdr3_aa: CASRQTGVGYGYTF

d_call: -
clone_size: once
j_call: TRBJ2-7
v_call: TRBV4-3
cdr3_nt: TGCGCCAGCAGCCAAGAGGTCGGACCTCCCCAGGGGTACGAGCAGTACTTC
cdr3_aa: CASSQEVGPPQGYEQYF

d_call: -
clone_size: -
j_call: TRBJ1-1
v_call: TRBV2
cdr3_nt: TGTGCCAGCAGTGAAGGGCGGGGAGAGTTGAACACTGAAGCTTTCTTT
cdr3_aa: CASSEGRGELNTEAFF

d_call: -
clone_size: once
j_call: TRBJ2-7
v_call: TRBV27
cdr3_nt: TGTGCCAGCACCGCTAGCCGGGGCGAGCAGTACTTC
cdr3_aa: CASTASRGEQYF

d_call: TRBD1
clone_size: -
j_call: TRBJ2-7
v_call: TRBV2
cdr3_nt: TGTGCCAGCACCCGGACAGGGGGCTCCTACGAGCAGTACTTC
cdr3_aa: CASTRTGGSYEQYF

d_call: TRBD1
clone_size: few
j_call: TRBJ1-2
v_call: TRBV5-6
cdr3_nt: TGTGCCAGCAGCTCCCCGGGACAGGGGGTTAACTATGGCTACACCTTC
cdr3_aa: CASSSPGQGVNYGYTF

d_call: TRBD1
clone_size: -
j_call: TRBJ1-5
v_call: TRBV5-5
cdr3_nt: TGTGCCAGCAGCTCGGGGGACAGGGGCTCTCAGCCCCAGCATTTT
cdr3_aa: CASSSGDRGSQPQHF

d_call: TRBD2
clone_size: -
j_call: TRBJ2-7
v_call: TRBV27
cdr3_nt: TGTGCCAGCAGTTCCCGGGGGGGGTTCGTCTACGAGCAGTACTTC
cdr3_aa: CASSSRGGFVYEQYF